These T cell receptor beta chains were read from a single sample in a study of T cells expressing NK-cell markers. From its re-call of the 5' RACE reads, TCRdb lists each CDR3 protein once, without DNA. This specimen shows about 460,000 distinct CDR3 sequences; the ten leading clones hold roughly 1.4%. The sequencing sample was made of blood T cells: a sorted CD56 or NKG2C T cell subset, CD4+ or CD8+ T cells, or bulk PBMC T cells (not recorded which). All receptors come from a woman aged 45-59 years in good health. The CDR3 runs from the conserved cysteine through the conserved F or W.

j_gene,v_gene,CDR3aa
TRBJ2-7,TRBV2,CASSFTSGTSGRKSYEQYF
TRBJ2-4,TRBV14,CASSQVDFGLAKNIQYF
TRBJ1-6,TRBV28,CASRLTGVRNSPLHF
TRBJ2-3,TRBV29-1,CSVKPLSGTLTDTQYF
TRBJ1-3,TRBV3-1,CASSQRGRTSGNTIYF
TRBJ1-2,TRBV29-1,CSVGQGGRGDGYTF
TRBJ2-7,TRBV7-2,CASSSRLAGPYEQYF
TRBJ1-3,TRBV2,CASTGISGDSGNTIYF
TRBJ2-5,TRBV3-1,CASSQVPGLQRTQYF
TRBJ2-7,TRBV4-1,CASSQPRAGRHEQYF
TRBJ2-2,TRBV21-1,CASSKALDKNTGELFF
TRBJ2-1,TRBV12-3/TRBV12-4,CASSEGYTNEQFF
TRBJ2-3,TRBV9,CASSVESPIGHRTDTQYF
TRBJ1-5,TRBV20-1,CSARQTARQPQHF
TRBJ2-2,TRBV30,CASRTSGNGELFF
TRBJ2-2,TRBV18,CASLGSKSVGELFF
TRBJ1-3,TRBV6-5,CASSTGGGSSGNTIYF
TRBJ2-7,TRBV5-1,CASRLGANEQYF
TRBJ2-7,TRBV27,CASSSYSGQTSSYEQYF
TRBJ2-1,TRBV18,CASSSGQIYYNEQFF
TRBJ1-6,TRBV6-5,CASSRGSGIYSPLHF
TRBJ1-5,TRBV3-1,CASSELQTRQPQHF
TRBJ2-2,TRBV19,CASSIRPSGDGELFF